This passage covers 28 T cell receptor beta chains from one sample sequenced in a study of CD8+ T cells in alopecia areata. Isolated RNA was reverse transcribed into cDNA used as the sequencing template. Only in-frame clones appear in the TCRdb table, and some are missing; sequencing was by immunoSEQ multiplex PCR. Among 150,000 to 200,000 clones listed, about three fifths were seen once. Sequenced material: CD4+ T cells sorted from blood. The source of these receptors is a human donor in good health.

A few counts support this clone. The sample carries other DNA sequences with the same CDR3. This chain links TRBV10-3 with TRBJ2-7; D is ambiguous. V lost 3 bases and J lost 4, with 4 bases in between. Germline V gene lookup returns CDR1 ENHRY and CDR2 SYGVKD. The CDR3 runs 11 residues. The DNA of the CDR3 is TGTGCCATCAGTGAAGGGTACGAGCAGTACTTC. It specifies CAISEGYEQYF.

The V gene is TRBV5-6, the J gene TRBJ2-1; D gene uncertain. This CDR3 is built from 12 residues. Germline CDR1 reads SGHDT; CDR2 reads YYEEEE. Trimming took off 0 bases at V and 7 bases at J, with 5 bases between the two ends. The CDR3 reads CASSLGWNEQFF. The CDR3 bases are TGTGCCAGCAGCTTGGGGTGGAATGAGCAGTTCTTC.

The sample holds a few counts of this clone. The V call is TRBV14, the J call TRBJ2-5; D remains ambiguous. Deletions cut 2 bases from V and 1 base from J, with 11 bases between. The CDR3 extends over 15 amino acids. CDR1 is SGHDN, CDR2 FVKESK, per germline. CDR3 in DNA: TGTGCCAGCAGCCAATCCCGGACGGGCCAAGAGACCCAGTACTTC. This encodes CASSQSRTGQETQYF.

The chain recombines TRBV29-1 with TRBJ1-5, with TRBD1 as a possible D gene (5 bases). The CDR3 has 13 residues. Germline CDR1 SQVTM, CDR2 ANQGSEA. V lost 6 bases and J 1 base, leaving 10 bases between the germline ends. In nucleotides, the CDR3 is TGCAGCGTGGGGGAAGCGAGCAATCAGCCCCAGCATTTT. Translating it yields CSVGEASNQPQHF. Looking up the rest from reference TRBV29-1 and TRBJ1-5 gives the full variable domain: SAVISQKPSRDICQRGTSLTIQCQVDSQVTMMFWYRQQPGQSLTLIATANQGSEATYESGFVIDKFPISRPNLTFSTLTVSNMSPEDSSIYLCSVGEASNQPQHFGDGTRLSIL.

CDR3 sequence: CASSRQGFSTGELFF. In nucleotides, the CDR3 is TGTGCCAGCAGCCGACAGGGGTTTAGCACCGGGGAGCTGTTTTTT. V is TRBV7-8 and J is TRBJ2-2; 8 bases match TRBD1. CDR3 length: 15 amino acids. With V trimmed by 5 bases and J by 4 bases, 6 bases remained unmatched. CDR1 is SGHVS, CDR2 FQNEAQ, per germline.

The rearrangement joins TRBV19 to TRBJ1-2, with D unresolved. V was cut by 5 bases and J by 6 bases, with 19 bases left in between. This CDR3 has 15 amino acids. Germline CDR1 reads LNHDA; CDR2 reads SQIVND (reference sequence). The CDR3 region is CASSPREARLNGYTF. The DNA for the CDR3 is TGTGCCAGTAGTCCCCGGGAGGCGAGGCTCAATGGCTACACCTTC.

The V and J genes are TRBV11-2 and TRBJ2-3; D call uncertain. The length of the CDR3 is 14 residues. V was cut by 1 base and J by 3 bases, with 8 bases left in between. CDR1 SGHAT and CDR2 FQNNGV come from the germline V gene. CDR3: CASSLVAVTDTQYF. CDR3 sequence (DNA): TGTGCCAGCAGCTTAGTGGCGGTAACAGATACGCAGTATTTT.

The chain employs TRBV29-1 and TRBJ2-5; D not resolved. Trimming left V 3 bases short and J 2 bases short, with 16 bases between. CDR1 is SQVTM and CDR2 is ANQGSEA in the germline V gene. The CDR3 spans 15 residues. The CDR3 region has the DNA TGCAGCGTTGATGGGGTCCCTTGGACGCAAGAGACCCAGTACTTC. Protein sequence: CSVDGVPWTQETQYF.

This clone was seen a handful of times. The same CDR3 is also encoded by other DNA sequences in this sample. The chain couples TRBV5-1 to TRBJ2-5; weak D call: TRBD2 (5 bases). From germline, CDR1 is SGHRS and CDR2 YFSETQ. The CDR3 is 13 amino acids. Trimming shortened V by 3 bases and J by 5 bases, and 11 bases separated the two germline ends. The CDR3 nucleotides are TGCGCCAGCAGCTCGGGGTCCTATGAGACCCAGTACTTC. Protein product: CASSSGSYETQYF.

The chain uses TRBV19 and TRBJ2-1; D remains unclear. CDR1 and CDR2 (germline): LNHDA, SQIVND (reference sequence). Between the trimmed V and J ends, which lost 0 bases and 10 bases, there was a span of 10 bases. The CDR3 is made up of 13 amino acids. DNA for the CDR3: TGTGCCAGTAGTATAGAGGTTTGGCGGGAGCAGTTCTTC. Translating gives CASSIEVWREQFF.

CDR3 amino acids: CASSPGTSGRYF. The CDR3, as DNA: TGTGCCAGCAGCCCCGGGACTAGCGGGAGGTACTTC. The chain combines TRBV7-9 with TRBJ2-7; TRBD2 aligns across 14 bases. Germline lookup yields CDR1 SEHNR and CDR2 FQNEAQ (reference sequence). The CDR3 sequence is 12 residues long. The V segment lost 5 bases and the J segment 12 bases; nucleotides outside the gene matches: 3.

The CDR3 protein is CASSPLGGPEAFF. DNA of the CDR3: TGTGCCAGCTCACCATTGGGAGGGCCAGAAGCTTTCTTT. The rearrangement links TRBV18 to TRBJ1-1; D unresolved. This CDR3 contains 13 residues. Trimming took 2 bases from V and 8 from J, leaving 12 bases between them. Germline V gene sequence: CDR1 KGHSH, CDR2 LQKENI.

The V call is TRBV5-1, the J call TRBJ2-2, with D possibly being TRBD2 (6 bases). CDR3 size: 16 residues. Between the trimmed V and J ends, which lost 3 bases and 0 bases, there was a span of 12 bases. Germline V gene lookup returns CDR1 SGHRS and CDR2 YFSETQ. The CDR3 loop is CASSWRVTTNTGELFF. In DNA form, the CDR3 reads TGCGCCAGCAGCTGGAGGGTGACTACGAACACCGGGGAGCTGTTTTTT.

The chain combines TRBV5-1 with TRBJ2-1; D is ambiguous. Germline V gives CDR1 SGHRS, CDR2 YFSETQ. The CDR3 is made up of 12 amino acids. Trimming pared 3 bases from V and 8 bases from J, leaving 9 bases between. The CDR3 bases are TGCGCCAGCAGCTACCCCCCGGATGAGCAGTTCTTC. It translates to CASSYPPDEQFF.

V gene TRBV18 combines with J gene TRBJ2-1; perhaps TRBD1 as D (5 bases). Trimming stripped 4 bases from V and 9 bases from J, with 10 bases between. The CDR3 is 12 residues long. Germline V gene lookup returns CDR1 KGHSH and CDR2 LQKENI. CDR3 nucleotides: TGTGCCAGCTCACAACAGGACGGTGAGCAGTTCTTC. It codes for CASSQQDGEQFF.

This clone was seen just once. The rearrangement links TRBV27 to TRBJ2-7; 9 bases fit TRBD1. The V and J ends lost 6 bases and 7 bases, in that order; junction bases with no gene match: 16. CDR1 and CDR2 from the germline V gene are MNHEY and SMNVEV (reference sequence). The CDR3 length is 16 residues. As DNA, the CDR3 is TGTGCCAGCAGAAGCCAGGATTGGTACAGGGGGCGGGAGCAGTACTTC. Translated: CASRSQDWYRGREQYF.

V gene TRBV11-2 combines with J gene TRBJ2-5; 10 bases align to TRBD2. Germline CDR1 SGHAT, CDR2 FQNNGV. Trimming removed 8 bases from V and 9 bases from J; junction bases left unmatched: 12. The CDR3 consists of 14 residues. The DNA of the CDR3 is TGTGCCAGCGCCCGAACTAGCGGGGTTGGGGCCCAGTACTTC. This sequence encodes CASARTSGVGAQYF.

Remarks on this clone: Since the CDR3 does not end with the conserved phenylalanine or tryptophan, this likely comes from a read error. It is unclear where the CDR3 begins or ends on the DNA, so no DNA is shown, and the CDR3 is as TCRdb lists it. The J gene is TRBJ1-2, the V gene TRBV10-3. Germline CDR1 reads ENHRY; CDR2 reads SYGVKD. The CDR3 extends over 11 residues, inclusive of both ends. The chain's CDR3 is CAINRGTLVEL.

The sample holds a few counts of this clone. The chain couples TRBV29-1 to TRBJ2-3; unclear D gene. Trimming left V 4 bases short and J 5 bases short, with 19 bases between. The germline gives CDR1 SQVTM, CDR2 ANQGSEA. CDR3 length: 15 amino acids. The CDR3 nucleotides are TGCAGCGTTGGTGGAAATTGGATTTCGCAAGATACGCAGTATTTT. Its translation: CSVGGNWISQDTQYF.

The rearrangement links TRBV5-1 to TRBJ1-1; TRBD1 might be the D (5 bases). The CDR3 length is 14 residues. Germline-derived CDR1 and CDR2 are SGHRS and YFSETQ. V lost 5 bases and J lost 1, with 12 bases in between. The CDR3: CASSPGSPNTEAFF. For the CDR3, the DNA is TGCGCCAGCAGTCCAGGGAGCCCGAACACTGAAGCTTTCTTT.

The chain has TRBV14 and TRBJ2-5; D is perhaps TRBD2 (6 bases). The CDR3 spans 15 residues. Per germline, CDR1 SGHDN and CDR2 FVKESK. V was cut by 1 base and J by 1 base, with 10 bases left in between. The CDR3 nucleotides read TGTGCCAGCAGCCAAGGGAGGGCAAGCCAAGAGACCCAGTACTTC. This translates into CASSQGRASQETQYF.

The CDR3 nucleotides read TGTGCCAGCTCACCAGAACTAGCGGGCGCCACCTACGAGCAGTACTTC. It translates to CASSPELAGATYEQYF. The rearrangement uses TRBV18 and TRBJ2-7, with 9 bases that match TRBD2. This CDR3 comprises 16 residues. V lost 2 bases and J lost 2; bases outside the gene matches: 7. Per the germline V gene, CDR1 is KGHSH and CDR2 is LQKENI.

The rearrangement joins TRBV5-6 to TRBJ1-1, with 9 bases fitting TRBD1. After removal of 4 bases from V and 2 bases from J, the junction contained 3 bases not matched to a gene. The germline V gene encodes CDR1 SGHDT and CDR2 YYEEEE. This CDR3 is built from 14 residues. The CDR3 nucleotides are TGTGCCAGCAGCCGGGACAGGGCAAACACTGAAGCTTTCTTT. Translated: CASSRDRANTEAFF.

The V and J genes are TRBV28 and TRBJ1-5; 8 bases fit TRBD1. The CDR3 sequence is 15 residues long. The J segment lost 6 bases and the V segment lost 5 bases, leaving 9 bases of the junction unmatched. Germline lookup yields CDR1 MDHEN and CDR2 SYDVKM. CDR3 nucleotide sequence: TGTGCCAGCAGTACAGGACAGGGTAAAGCTCAGCCCCAGCATTTT. Translated: CASSTGQGKAQPQHF.

The chain recombines TRBV30 with TRBJ2-7; D is possibly TRBD1 or TRBD2 (5 bases each). The CDR3 is made up of 16 amino acids. The germline V gene encodes CDR1 GTSNPN and CDR2 SVGIG (reference sequence). Between the trimmed V and J ends, which lost 3 bases and 0 bases, there was a span of 18 bases. CDR3 coding DNA: TGTGCCTGGAGATCCCGGGGACCGAGTAACTCCTACGAGCAGTACTTC. As protein: CAWRSRGPSNSYEQYF.

Only a few counts were recorded for this clone. This chain links TRBV19 with TRBJ2-1, with TRBD2 as a possible D gene (5 bases). Trimming removed 7 bases from V and 4 bases from J, with 11 bases in between. Germline V CDR1 and CDR2: LNHDA, SQIVND (reference sequence). The CDR3 length is 13 residues. CDR3 protein: CASNGRGYNEQFF. The CDR3 DNA sequence: TGTGCCAGTAACGGGCGAGGGTACAATGAGCAGTTCTTC.

The CDR3 DNA reads TGTGCCAGCAGCGTAGGACCAGGGGACGGGGAGCTGTTTTTT. Amino acid sequence: CASSVGPGDGELFF. The V and J genes are TRBV9 and TRBJ2-2, with D maybe TRBD1 (6 bases). This CDR3 comprises 14 residues. Germline V gives CDR1 SGDLS, CDR2 YYNGEE. The ends were cut back, 0 bases at V and 7 bases at J, with 10 bases in the middle.

This clone is a singleton in its sample. The V call is TRBV14, the J call TRBJ2-1, with TRBD2 matching 10 bases. Germline V lookup: CDR1 SGHDN, CDR2 FVKESK. The CDR3 has 17 amino acids. The ends lost 0 bases at V and 5 bases at J; junction bases unmatched: 7. CDR3 region: CASSQDLALAGNNEQFF. CDR3 nucleotides: TGTGCCAGCAGCCAAGATTTGGCACTAGCGGGGAACAATGAGCAGTTCTTC.